These 9 T cell receptor beta chains came from one sample sequenced in a study of T cell changes during pregnancy in multiple sclerosis. The protocol was immunoSEQ multiplex PCR, while the TCRdb copy is restricted to in-frame clones and leaves out a portion. The profile shows 65,000 to 95,000 clones, approximately 90% of them singletons. Sample: peripheral blood, taken before pregnancy. The receptors originated from a female donor with multiple sclerosis, enrolled in a pregnancy study.

The V and J genes are TRBV11-2 and TRBJ2-1; 9 bases agree with TRBD2. This CDR3 has 17 residues. CDR1 and CDR2 from the germline V gene are SGHAT and FQNNGV. V lost 2 bases, J lost 6 bases, and 11 bases stayed unmatched. The CDR3 region is CASSLRRTSAHINEQFF. In DNA, the CDR3 is TGTGCCAGCAGCTTAAGAAGGACTAGCGCGCATATCAATGAGCAGTTCTTC.

This clone was counted between two and nine times. The V gene is TRBV5-1, the J gene TRBJ1-1; unclear D gene. The CDR3 consists of 13 residues. Trimming removed 4 bases from V and 5 bases from J, with 12 bases in between. Germline CDR1 and CDR2: SGHRS and YFSETQ. CDR3 loop: CASSLDLRTEAFF. CDR3 bases: TGCGCCAGCAGCCTGGACCTGAGGACTGAAGCTTTCTTT.

The CDR3 region is CASSPDSRPEAFF. The DNA of the CDR3 is TGTGCCAGCAGCCCCGACTCGCGCCCAGAAGCTTTCTTT. The chain couples TRBV9 to TRBJ1-1; D gene uncertain. This CDR3 contains 13 residues. The V end was cut by 4 bases, the J end by 8 bases, with 15 bases between. The germline V gene has CDR1 SGDLS and CDR2 YYNGEE.

As concerns this clone: This sample also contains other DNA sequences that code for the same CDR3. The CDR3 region has the DNA TGCGCCAGCAGCTTGGAGGGGGGGGAGACCCAGTACTTC. It translates to CASSLEGGETQYF. V gene TRBV5-1 combines with J gene TRBJ2-5, with TRBD2 as a possible D gene (7 bases). Trimming cost V 0 bases and J 5 bases, with 8 bases left between them. The V gene's germline CDR1 is SGHRS and CDR2 YFSETQ. The CDR3 spans 13 residues. Variable domain in full (rest from reference TRBV5-1 and TRBJ2-5): KAGVTQTPRYLIKTRGQQVTLSCSPISGHRSVSWYQQTPGQGLQFLFEYFSETQRNKGNFPGRFSGRQFSNSRSEMNVSTLELGDSALYLCASSLEGGETQYFGPGTRLLVL.

V usage is TRBV6-5 and J usage is TRBJ2-1; 10 bases align to TRBD2. Germline CDR1 reads MNHEY; CDR2 reads SVGAGI. There are 15 residues in the CDR3. V lost 7 bases to trimming and J lost 6 bases; unmatched junction nucleotides: 9. DNA for the CDR3: TGTGCCAGCAACCCTCTAGCGGGGGTAATCAATGAGCAGTTCTTC. The encoded protein is CASNPLAGVINEQFF.

The chain couples TRBV10-3 to TRBJ1-6; D gene ambiguous. The length of the CDR3 is 17 residues. V was shortened by 2 bases and J by 7 bases, with 18 bases between the two germline ends. In germline, CDR1 is ENHRY, CDR2 SYGVKD. The CDR3 spells CAISERPGQNVNSPLHF. CDR3 nucleotide sequence: TGTGCCATCAGTGAGAGGCCAGGCCAAAACGTCAATTCACCCCTCCACTTT.

The CDR3 bases are TGTGCCAGCAGCTTCTTCGTGCCCTATGGAGATACGCAGTATTTT. Its protein is CASSFFVPYGDTQYF. This chain uses TRBV11-2 with TRBJ2-3; D is unclear. In germline, CDR1 is SGHAT, CDR2 FQNNGV. V lost 3 bases and J 5 bases, leaving 15 bases between the germline ends. The CDR3 is 15 amino acids.

CDR3 region: CASSEWRVAGTSYEQYF. CDR3 in DNA: TGTGCCAGCAGTGAATGGAGGGTGGCGGGGACCTCCTACGAGCAGTACTTC. J is TRBJ2-7 and V is TRBV2; weak D call: TRBD2 (6 bases). Germline-derived CDR1 and CDR2 are SNHLY and FYNNEI. V dropped 2 bases and J dropped 0 bases, with 17 bases sitting between them. The CDR3 contains 17 residues.

The chain's CDR3 is CASSPSTGRGDNQPQHF. CDR3 nucleotides: TGTGCCAGCAGCCCGAGCACAGGTCGTGGGGACAATCAGCCCCAGCATTTT. This chain joins TRBV5-5 and TRBJ1-5, with a possible D match to TRBD1 (5 bases). Per germline, CDR1 SGHKS and CDR2 YYEKEE (reference sequence). This CDR3 spans 17 amino acids. Trimming left V 4 bases short and J 3 bases short, with 20 bases between. The full variable domain, its missing parts supplied by reference TRBV5-5 and TRBJ1-5, is DAGVTQSPTHLIKTRGQQVTLRCSPISGHKSVSWYQQVLGQGPQFIFQYYEKEERGRGNFPDRFSARQFPNYSSELNVNALLLGDSALYLCASSPSTGRGDNQPQHFGDGTRLSIL.